A selection of T cell receptor beta chains follows, all from one sample in a study of blood T cell repertoires in COVID-19. Here immunoSEQ multiplex PCR was the method, and the copy in TCRdb shows in-frame clones only, minus some. The table includes 180,000 or so clones, over 75% detected once. The sequenced material came from PBMCs or T cells enriched from blood (not recorded which). The receptors come from a middle-aged man who had recovered from COVID-19. Both conserved end residues are part of each CDR3.

len: 16; v_gene: TRBV4-1; j_gene: TRBJ2-7; CDR3aa: CASSPHGGSGSYEQYF
len: 17; v_gene: TRBV4-1; j_gene: TRBJ2-7; CDR3aa: CASSQGRISGSGNEQYF
len: 15; v_gene: TRBV18; j_gene: TRBJ1-4; CDR3aa: CASSPLNRDNEKLFF
len: 16; v_gene: TRBV5-1; j_gene: TRBJ1-4; CDR3aa: CASSYAPQGAEEKLFF
len: 15; v_gene: TRBV4-1; j_gene: TRBJ1-1; CDR3aa: CASRSVTGGGGEAFF
len: 13; v_gene: TRBV10-1; j_gene: TRBJ1-5; CDR3aa: CASIVGRSQPQHF
len: 16; v_gene: TRBV19; j_gene: TRBJ2-1; CDR3aa: CASSNTAGGRYNEQFF
len: 14; v_gene: TRBV6-5; j_gene: TRBJ2-7; CDR3aa: CASSGQGRGGEQYF
len: 15; v_gene: TRBV18; j_gene: TRBJ2-7; CDR3aa: CASSPGQGSTYEQYF
len: 15; v_gene: TRBV7-5; j_gene: TRBJ2-7; CDR3aa: CARSLDSPGTYEQYF
len: 14; v_gene: TRBV28; j_gene: TRBJ1-6; CDR3aa: CASSSGGPRSPLHF
len: 17; v_gene: TRBV7-9; j_gene: TRBJ2-3; CDR3aa: CASSLKEVAGQTDTQYF
len: 16; v_gene: TRBV5-4; j_gene: TRBJ2-1; CDR3aa: CASSSRTSGGRSEQFF
len: 15; v_gene: TRBV6-1; j_gene: TRBJ1-5; CDR3aa: CASSELGGSNQPQHF
len: 15; v_gene: TRBV7-8; j_gene: TRBJ1-6; CDR3aa: CASSLDRSRNSPLHF
len: 18; v_gene: TRBV7-2; j_gene: TRBJ2-7; CDR3aa: CASSLALAGGVRSYEQYF
len: 13; v_gene: TRBV7-3; j_gene: TRBJ1-2; CDR3aa: CASSSGQGGGYTF
len: 15; v_gene: TRBV20-1; j_gene: TRBJ2-1; CDR3aa: CSASTDRDRYNEQFF
len: 11; v_gene: TRBV7-2; j_gene: TRBJ2-7; CDR3aa: CASSHIYEQYF
len: 14; v_gene: TRBV7-9; j_gene: TRBJ2-7; CDR3aa: CASSLSTDSYEQYF
len: 14; v_gene: TRBV6-5; j_gene: TRBJ2-3; CDR3aa: CASSYGGGTDTQYF
len: 18; v_gene: TRBV19; j_gene: TRBJ2-3; CDR3aa: CASSRIAGGTHSTDTQYF
len: 15; v_gene: TRBV7-3; j_gene: TRBJ2-3; CDR3aa: CASSEGGNPADTQYF
len: 12; v_gene: TRBV29-1; j_gene: TRBJ2-5; CDR3aa: CSAQGFQETQYF
len: 18; v_gene: TRBV5-3; j_gene: TRBJ2-1; CDR3aa: CARSSDPAGGPGWNEQFF
len: 16; v_gene: TRBV3-1/TRBV3-2; j_gene: TRBJ2-2; CDR3aa: CASSQGQLANTGELFF
len: 13; v_gene: TRBV28; j_gene: TRBJ1-2; CDR3aa: CASRWTGGDSYTF
len: 16; v_gene: TRBV7-8; j_gene: TRBJ1-6; CDR3aa: CASSFGTAGANSPLHF
len: 14; v_gene: TRBV7-9; j_gene: TRBJ2-7; CDR3aa: CASSSGLAGREQYF